One and the same sample provided the 15 T cell receptor beta chains below, sequenced in a study of T cell responses to AZD1222 COVID-19 vaccine. Generated by immunoSEQ multiplex PCR, the TCRdb table keeps only in-frame clones and is missing some. The sample comprises 110,000 to 150,000 clones, 80% to 95% of which are singletons, and 1.7% rests with the top ten. This specimen consisted of peripheral blood, obtained on day 0 of AZD1222 vaccination. The receptors shown here come from an adult in good health.

V gene TRBV28 combines with J gene TRBJ2-3, with 11 bases fitting TRBD2. Looked up from germline, CDR1 is MDHEN and CDR2 is SYDVKM. The junction had 5 bases not matched to a gene; V was cut back by 8 bases and J by 1 base. The CDR3 is 15 amino acids. The CDR3 DNA reads as TGTGCCAGCGCACCGGGACTAGCGGGCACAGATACGCAGTATTTT. It encodes CASAPGLAGTDTQYF.

V usage is TRBV19 and J usage is TRBJ2-1; D tentatively reads TRBD1 or TRBD2 (5 bases each). V lost 0 bases, J lost 9 bases, and 18 bases lay in between. CDR3 length: 16 residues. The germline V gene encodes CDR1 LNHDA and CDR2 SQIVND (reference sequence). CDR3 protein: CASSIDLLRGDTEQFF. CDR3 DNA sequence: TGTGCCAGTAGTATAGATCTATTAAGGGGAGATACTGAGCAGTTCTTC. The whole variable domain, remainder taken from reference TRBV19 and TRBJ2-1, is DGGITQSPKYLFRKEGQNVTLSCEQNLNHDAMYWYRQDPGQGLRLIYYSQIVNDFQKGDIAEGYSVSREKKESFPLTVTSAQKNPTAFYLCASSIDLLRGDTEQFFGPGTRLTVL.

J is TRBJ2-2 and V is TRBV6-1; 8 bases match TRBD1. CDR3 size: 16 residues. CDR1 is MNHNS and CDR2 is SASEGT in the germline V gene. V lost 2 bases and J lost 6; bases outside the gene matches: 8. CDR3 protein: CASSEYRGNVAGELFF. CDR3 DNA: TGTGCCAGCAGTGAATACAGGGGGAACGTCGCCGGGGAGCTGTTTTTT.

This clone was seen once. Here the CDR3 DNA reads TGTGCCAGCAGTTATACAGGGGAGGGGACTGAAGCTTTCTTT. It yields the protein CASSYTGEGTEAFF. The gene calls are TRBV6-5 and TRBJ1-1, with 7 bases identical to TRBD1. In germline, CDR1 is MNHEY, CDR2 SVGAGI. Germline trimming cut 3 bases from V and 5 bases from J; bases unmatched to any gene: 6. CDR3 size: 14 residues.

This clone turned up a few times. V and J are TRBV6-1 and TRBJ2-1, with 10 nucleotides matching TRBD2. Germline V lookup: CDR1 MNHNS, CDR2 SASEGT. V was clipped by 3 bases and J by 8 bases; unmatched bases: 7. CDR3 length: 15 amino acids. CDR3 DNA: TGTGCCAGCAGTGAGGCTAGCGGGAGTTCCGATGAGCAGTTCTTC. Its protein product is CASSEASGSSDEQFF.

This chain joins TRBV6-5 and TRBJ1-3; D unresolved. CDR1 is MNHEY and CDR2 is SVGAGI in the germline V gene. The V and J ends lost 6 bases and 0 bases respectively, with 6 bases between them. CDR3 length: 13 residues. The DNA for the CDR3 is TGTGCCAGCAGGGGCGCCTCTGGAAACACCATATATTTT. Amino acids: CASRGASGNTIYF.

The V and J genes are TRBV30 and TRBJ1-6; no clear D gene. The CDR3 has 12 amino acids. Germline V lookup: CDR1 GTSNPN, CDR2 SVGIG (reference sequence). V lost 2 bases to trimming and J lost 8 bases, with 7 bases between them. The CDR3 reads CAWSSDYSPLHF. The CDR3 DNA reads as TGTGCCTGGAGTTCGGATTATTCACCCCTCCACTTT.

The CDR3 DNA sequence: TGTGCCAGCCGCGCAGGGGGTATCTATAATTCACCCCTCCACTTT. It translates to CASRAGGIYNSPLHF. The V and J genes are TRBV19 and TRBJ1-6; TRBD1 agrees at 7 bases. The CDR3 runs 15 residues. With 9 bases clipped from V and 3 bases from J, the junction kept 8 bases outside the gene matches. Germline V gene sequence: CDR1 LNHDA, CDR2 SQIVND (reference sequence). Full variable domain (rest looked up from reference TRBV19 and TRBJ1-6): DGGITQSPKYLFRKEGQNVTLSCEQNLNHDAMYWYRQDPGQGLRLIYYSQIVNDFQKGDIAEGYSVSREKKESFPLTVTSAQKNPTAFYLCASRAGGIYNSPLHFGNGTRLTVT.

The table lists this clone with a count of one. The V and J genes are TRBV24-1 and TRBJ1-5; D uncertain. The CDR3 contains 14 residues. The ends were cut back, 0 bases at V and 1 base at J, with 3 bases in the middle. Germline assignment: CDR1 KGHDR and CDR2 SFDVKD. Here the CDR3 DNA reads TGTGCCACCAGTGATTTGCGAAGCAATCAGCCCCAGCATTTT. Protein product: CATSDLRSNQPQHF.

The V call is TRBV4-1, the J call TRBJ2-1; weak D call: TRBD2 (5 bases). The CDR3 spans 16 residues. Trimming took 0 bases from V and 0 from J, leaving 9 bases between them. Per the germline V gene, CDR1 is MGHRA and CDR2 is YSYEKL. Written as DNA, the CDR3 is TGCGCCAGCAGCCAAGAGAGCGGAAGCTCCTACAATGAGCAGTTCTTC. Its protein is CASSQESGSSYNEQFF.

This clone was counted only a few times. CDR3 in DNA: TGTGCCAGCAGCTTAGGGCGGACAGGGGGCGAGTTATATGAGCAGTTCTTC. This encodes CASSLGRTGGELYEQFF. The V gene is TRBV11-2, the J gene TRBJ2-1, with 11 bases fitting TRBD1. The CDR3 sequence is 17 residues long. The germline CDR1 and CDR2 sequences are SGHAT and FQNNGV. V was pared by 1 base and J by 8 bases, with 10 bases of the junction left unmatched.

V is TRBV20-1 and J is TRBJ2-7; 10 positions agree with TRBD2. The ends lost 3 bases at V and 3 bases at J; junction bases unmatched: 5. Germline V lookup: CDR1 DFQATT, CDR2 SNEGSKA (reference sequence). CDR3 length: 14 amino acids. CDR3 sequence reads: CSASRAGGRYEQYF. Written as DNA, the CDR3 is TGCAGTGCTAGTCGAGCGGGAGGGCGCTACGAGCAGTACTTC.

This clone was detected only once. V usage is TRBV19 and J usage is TRBJ2-1, with 7 bases lining up with TRBD2. V shed 5 bases, J shed 8 bases, and the junction held 15 bases outside the gene matches. Per germline, CDR1 LNHDA and CDR2 SQIVND (reference sequence). The CDR3 totals 16 residues. CDR3 protein: CASSAEGLGGSDEQFF. The CDR3 coding sequence is TGTGCCAGTAGTGCGGAAGGACTAGGCGGTTCCGATGAGCAGTTCTTC.

The chain has TRBV6-4 and TRBJ2-7; TRBD1 matches at 7 bases. This CDR3 region has 15 residues. V lost 2 bases to trimming and J lost 2 bases; unmatched junction nucleotides: 6. Germline lookup yields CDR1 MRHNA and CDR2 SNTAGT. The CDR3 DNA is TGTGCCAGCAGTGACAGAGACAGGGACCCCTACGAGCAGTACTTC. It codes for CASSDRDRDPYEQYF.

V is TRBV5-1 and J is TRBJ2-3; weak D call: TRBD1 (5 bases). Per the germline V gene, CDR1 is SGHRS and CDR2 is YFSETQ. Trimming pared 0 bases from V and 0 bases from J, leaving 11 bases between. The CDR3 is 16 amino acids. The DNA for the CDR3 is TGCGCCAGCAGCTTGGGGGGCCGAGCCAGCACAGATACGCAGTATTTT. This encodes CASSLGGRASTDTQYF.